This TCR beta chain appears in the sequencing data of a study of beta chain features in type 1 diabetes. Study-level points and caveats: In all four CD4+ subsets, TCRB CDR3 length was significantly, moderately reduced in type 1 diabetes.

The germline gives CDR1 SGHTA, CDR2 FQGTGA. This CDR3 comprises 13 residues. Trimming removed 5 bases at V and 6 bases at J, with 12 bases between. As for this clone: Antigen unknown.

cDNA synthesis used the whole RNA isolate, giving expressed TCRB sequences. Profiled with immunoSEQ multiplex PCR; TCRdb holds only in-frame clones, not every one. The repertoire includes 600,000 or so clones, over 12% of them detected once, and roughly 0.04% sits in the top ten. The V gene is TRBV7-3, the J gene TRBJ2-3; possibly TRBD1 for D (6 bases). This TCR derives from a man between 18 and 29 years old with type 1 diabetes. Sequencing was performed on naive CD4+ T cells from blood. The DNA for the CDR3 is TGTGCCAGCAGCCATACAGGGAAGGATACGCAGTATTTT. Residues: CASSHTGKDTQYF.